Each of the 6 T cell receptor beta chains below was sequenced from the same sample in a study of CD8+CD57+ T cells in acquired aplastic anemia. Profiles of TCR beta VDJ and CDR3 were generated from a genomic DNA template. TCRdb ran MiXCR on the reads and lists one entry per CDR3 protein. In the table there are 150,000 to 200,000 distinct CDR3 sequences, 64% of which are singletons. Sequenced material: sorted CD4+, CD8+, or CD8+CD57+ T cells (not recorded which) from PBMCs. The source is a human donor with severe aplastic anemia or a healthy control (not recorded which).

The J gene is TRBJ1-6, the V gene TRBV9; a possible D gene is TRBD1 (5 bases). Trimming pared 3 bases from V and 5 bases from J, leaving 12 bases between. Looked up from germline, CDR1 is SGDLS and CDR2 is YYNGEE. The CDR3 has 15 amino acids. The CDR3 nucleotides read TGTGCCAGCAGCGCCGAGTGGGGGAATAATTCACCCCTCCACTTT. Its protein is CASSAEWGNNSPLHF.

The chain carries TRBV7-9 and TRBJ2-6; unclear D gene. The CDR3 is 15 residues long. Germline loops: CDR1 SEHNR, CDR2 FQNEAQ (reference sequence). V shed 1 base and J shed 0 bases, with 4 bases lying between them. DNA for the CDR3: TGTGCCAGCAGCTTAGTGGACTCTGGGGCCAACGTCCTGACTTTC. As protein: CASSLVDSGANVLTF.

In its sample, this clonotype was seen many times. This chain links TRBV20-1 with TRBJ2-7; 11 nucleotides match TRBD1. Germline assignment: CDR1 DFQATT and CDR2 SNEGSKA (reference sequence). The V gene end was trimmed by 5 bases and the J gene end by 4 bases; junction bases not matched to a gene: 7. The CDR3 totals 14 residues. The CDR3 DNA is TGCAGTGCTCGCCGGGACAGGGGGGTGTACGAGCAGTACTTC. Its translation is CSARRDRGVYEQYF.

As for this clonotype: The CDR3 end shows no conserved phenylalanine or tryptophan, and so a read error is likely. The chain carries TRBV30 and TRBJ1-2; TRBD1 might be the D (5 bases). This CDR3 spans 13 amino acids. Per germline, CDR1 GTSNPN and CDR2 SVGIG (reference sequence). With 6 bases removed from V and 5 bases from J, the gap between germline ends came to 16 bases. CDR3 sequence reads: CACPQGARYGYTL. CDR3 nucleotides: TGTGCCTGCCCCCAAGGGGCCAGGTATGGCTACACCCTC.

The chain employs TRBV10-3 and TRBJ1-1; the D gene is possibly TRBD1 (6 bases). The CDR3 runs to 13 residues. Trimming cost V 4 bases and J 6 bases, with 12 bases left between them. Germline V gene sequence: CDR1 ENHRY, CDR2 SYGVKD. The CDR3 nucleotides are TGTGCCATCAGTGCCGACAGGTCTTCTGAAGCTTTCTTT. This encodes CAISADRSSEAFF.

This clonotype was seen a single time. One end of the junction is discordant with germline, which a read error may explain. The chain links TRBV3-1 to TRBJ2-7, with a weak D call TRBD2 (5 bases). The CDR3 loop spans 12 amino acids. Germline assignment: CDR1 LGHDT and CDR2 YNNKEL (reference sequence). For the CDR3, the DNA is TGTGCCAGCAGCTTCAACAGTAGGGAGCGGTACTTC. It yields the protein CASSFNSRERYF.